Following are 22 T cell receptor beta chains from one sample sequenced in a study of blood T cell repertoires in COVID-19. Profiling relied on immunoSEQ multiplex PCR, and the TCRdb table lists in-frame clones only, not all of them. The table includes 350,000 to 400,000 clones, around 87% detected once. Sequenced sample: peripheral blood. The receptors were sampled from a man aged 18 to 30 with active or convalescent COVID-19.

The chain links TRBV7-8 to TRBJ1-2, with D unresolved. V lost 5 bases, J lost 3 bases, and 13 bases lay in between. CDR3 length equals 14 residues. Per germline, CDR1 SGHVS and CDR2 FQNEAQ. The CDR3 bases are TGTGCCAGCAGCCCAGAGGGAGGGCACTATGGCTACACCTTC. The encoded protein is CASSPEGGHYGYTF.

The gene calls are TRBV4-2 and TRBJ1-3; D not certain. The CDR3 is 15 residues long. Trimming left V 2 bases short and J 4 bases short, with 12 bases between. Germline lookup yields CDR1 LGHNA and CDR2 YNFKEQ. The CDR3 sequence is CASSQQPGSGNTIYF. Here the CDR3 DNA reads TGTGCCAGCAGCCAACAACCGGGGAGCGGAAACACCATATATTTT.

The chain is built from TRBV3-1 (or the pseudogene TRBV3-2) and TRBJ2-1; D might be TRBD1 (6 bases). The V gene lost 2 bases and the J gene lost 3 bases, with 23 bases spanning the gap. This CDR3 has 19 residues. The germline CDR1 and CDR2 sequences are LGHDT and YNNKEL (reference sequence). Here the CDR3 DNA reads TGTGCCAGCAGCCAATTCACCCCCGACAGGATGGGTTTCTACAATGAGCAGTTCTTC. This gives the protein CASSQFTPDRMGFYNEQFF.

The chain uses TRBV7-2 and TRBJ2-1; possibly TRBD2 for D (5 bases). This CDR3 is 14 amino acids long. Germline values: CDR1 SGHTA, CDR2 FQGNSA. V lost 2 bases and J lost 5, with 10 bases in between. This CDR3 is CASSLWRTDNEQFF. CDR3 bases: TGTGCCAGCAGCTTATGGAGGACCGACAATGAGCAGTTCTTC.

This clone was seen a single time. The genes are TRBV7-2 and TRBJ1-3; 7 nucleotides align to TRBD1. There are 16 residues in the CDR3. Losses at the gene ends were 5 bases for V and 0 bases for J; bases not matched to a gene: 7. The germline CDR1 and CDR2 sequences are SGHTA and FQGNSA. CDR3 sequence: CASSPRQGSSGNTIYF. CDR3 sequence (DNA): TGTGCCAGCAGCCCGCGACAGGGAAGCTCTGGAAACACCATATATTTT.

The chain's CDR3 is CASTRLAWTGARNSPLHF. CDR3 in DNA: TGTGCCAGCACCCGGCTCGCCTGGACAGGGGCGCGCAATTCACCCCTCCACTTT. The chain is built from TRBV7-8 and TRBJ1-6, with TRBD1 identical over 9 bases. Losses at the gene ends were 7 bases for V and 7 bases for J; bases not matched to a gene: 17. The CDR3 is 18 amino acids. Germline lookup yields CDR1 SGHVS and CDR2 FQNEAQ.

V usage is TRBV11-2 and J usage is TRBJ2-5; TRBD1 matches 9 bases. The CDR3 extends over 14 amino acids. The trim removed 5 bases at V and 7 bases at J, leaving 8 bases unmatched. The germline V gene encodes CDR1 SGHAT and CDR2 FQNNGV. CDR3 residues: CASSRDRDLGTQYF. For the CDR3, the DNA is TGTGCCAGCAGCCGGGACAGGGATCTGGGGACCCAGTACTTC. Full variable domain (missing parts from reference TRBV11-2 and TRBJ2-5): EAGVAQSPRYKIIEKRQSVAFWCNPISGHATLYWYQQILGQGPKLLIQFQNNGVVDDSQLPKDRFSAERLKGVDSTLKIQPAKLEDSAVYLCASSRDRDLGTQYFGPGTRLLVL.

The chain links TRBV19 to TRBJ1-5, with TRBD1 matching over 9 bases. The V segment lost 7 bases and the J segment 5 bases; nucleotides outside the gene matches: 6. Germline CDR1 is LNHDA and CDR2 is SQIVND (reference sequence). The CDR3 runs 14 residues. This chain's CDR3 is CASTTGQGYQPQHF. CDR3 nucleotide sequence: TGTGCCAGTACCACTGGACAGGGGTATCAGCCCCAGCATTTT. Looking up the rest from reference TRBV19 and TRBJ1-5 gives the full variable domain: DGGITQSPKYLFRKEGQNVTLSCEQNLNHDAMYWYRQDPGQGLRLIYYSQIVNDFQKGDIAEGYSVSREKKESFPLTVTSAQKNPTAFYLCASTTGQGYQPQHFGDGTRLSIL.

The genes are TRBV29-1 and TRBJ2-7, with D possibly TRBD1 on 5 matching bases. The CDR3 contains 13 residues. The germline CDR1 and CDR2 sequences are SQVTM and ANQGSEA. The ends were cut back, 5 bases at V and 0 bases at J, with 11 bases in the middle. The CDR3 reads CSVFGAGSYEQYF. CDR3 in DNA: TGCAGCGTTTTTGGGGCCGGCTCCTACGAGCAGTACTTC.

This clone was seen only a few times. CDR3 in amino acids: CASSLERGYYGYTF. As DNA, the CDR3 is TGTGCCAGCAGTTTAGAGAGAGGGTACTATGGCTACACCTTC. The J gene is TRBJ1-2, the V gene TRBV28; no firm D call. Trimming took 2 bases from V and 3 from J, leaving 10 bases between them. The V gene's germline CDR1 is MDHEN and CDR2 SYDVKM. The CDR3 sequence is 14 residues long.

The rearrangement joins TRBV24-1 to TRBJ2-5, with D perhaps matching TRBD1 (5 bases). Germline lookup yields CDR1 KGHDR and CDR2 SFDVKD. V gave up 0 bases and J gave up 3 bases, with 10 bases separating them. The CDR3 totals 15 residues. CDR3 nucleotides: TGTGCCACCAGTGATTTGCGGCAGGGTGAAGAGACCCAGTACTTC. It specifies CATSDLRQGEETQYF.

The CDR3, as DNA: TGTGCCAGCAGCCTACTGGGACAGCACACTGAAGCTTTCTTT. It yields the protein CASSLLGQHTEAFF. V and J are TRBV7-9 and TRBJ1-1; TRBD1 aligns across 7 bases. Trimming at V came to 5 bases and at J to 3 bases, leaving 6 bases not matched to a gene. The CDR3 spans 14 residues. Germline V gene sequence: CDR1 SEHNR, CDR2 FQNEAQ (reference sequence).

The J gene is TRBJ1-1, the V gene TRBV2, with unresolved D. The germline V and J ends were trimmed by 4 bases and 7 bases, with 10 bases remaining between them. The CDR3 runs to 12 residues. Germline V gene sequence: CDR1 SNHLY, CDR2 FYNNEI. The CDR3 DNA sequence: TGTGCCAGCAGTGCGGGTCAGAGTGAAGCTTTCTTT. It translates to CASSAGQSEAFF. Full variable domain (rest looked up from reference TRBV2 and TRBJ1-1): EPEVTQTPSHQVTQMGQEVILRCVPISNHLYFYWYRQILGQKVEFLVSFYNNEISEKSEIFDDQFSVERPDGSNFTLKIRSTKLEDSAMYFCASSAGQSEAFFGQGTRLTVV.

This rearrangement joins TRBV12-5 to TRBJ2-5, with TRBD2 matching 8 bases. Looked up from germline, CDR1 is LGHNT and CDR2 is FRNRAP. The length of the CDR3 is 15 residues. The J segment lost 2 bases and the V segment lost 3 bases, leaving 5 bases of the junction unmatched. CDR3 loop: CASGLRLAGQETQYF. DNA for the CDR3: TGTGCTAGTGGTTTACGGCTAGCGGGTCAAGAGACCCAGTACTTC. The full variable domain, its missing parts supplied by reference TRBV12-5 and TRBJ2-5, is DARVTQTPRHKVTEMGQEVTMRCQPILGHNTVFWYRQTMMQGLELLAYFRNRAPLDDSGMPKDRFSAEMPDATLATLKIQPSEPRDSAVYFCASGLRLAGQETQYFGPGTRLLVL.

The chain is built from TRBV6-4 and TRBJ2-1, with unresolved D. The V end lost 1 base, the J end lost 5 bases, and 15 bases lay between the germline ends. Germline V gene sequence: CDR1 MRHNA, CDR2 SNTAGT. This CDR3 has 16 amino acids. CDR3 amino acids: CASSDLFSIQHNEQFF. DNA for the CDR3: TGTGCCAGCAGTGACTTATTTTCTATTCAACACAATGAGCAGTTCTTC.

The chain links TRBV10-3 to TRBJ2-7; 7 bases are shared with TRBD1. CDR3 length equals 14 residues. From germline, CDR1 is ENHRY and CDR2 SYGVKD. The junction had 4 bases not matched to a gene; V was cut back by 2 bases and J by 3 bases. CDR3 sequence (DNA): TGTGCCATCAGTGAGGTGGACAGGAACTACGAGCAGTACTTC. It encodes CAISEVDRNYEQYF.

J is TRBJ2-7 and V is TRBV10-3; TRBD1 matches 11 bases. Germline CDR1 and CDR2: ENHRY and SYGVKD. The V and J ends lost 3 bases and 0 bases, in that order; junction bases with no gene match: 4. This CDR3 contains 16 residues. CDR3 residues: CAISDPGTGGSYEQYF. DNA for the CDR3: TGTGCCATCAGTGACCCCGGGACAGGGGGCTCCTACGAGCAGTACTTC.

V is TRBV28 and J is TRBJ1-4; 8 positions agree with TRBD1. Germline values: CDR1 MDHEN, CDR2 SYDVKM. The CDR3 totals 16 residues. V dropped 6 bases and J dropped 0; count of bases not matched to a gene: 6. The CDR3 bases are TGTGCCAGCAGACCTGGACAGGGTACAACTAATGAAAAACTGTTTTTT. The encoded protein is CASRPGQGTTNEKLFF.

This chain connects TRBV10-3 to TRBJ1-1, with 7 bases aligning to TRBD1. This CDR3 comprises 14 residues. Germline V gene sequence: CDR1 ENHRY, CDR2 SYGVKD. Trimming took 4 bases from V and 1 from J; bases not matched to a gene: 3. Here the CDR3 reads CAISVGTANTEAFF. CDR3 in DNA: TGTGCCATCAGTGTCGGGACAGCGAACACTGAAGCTTTCTTT.

The CDR3: CASSPRGRDFGLSSYEQYF. As DNA, the CDR3 is TGTGCCAGCAGCCCTCGCGGGAGAGACTTTGGGCTGAGCTCCTACGAGCAGTACTTC. The chain uses TRBV7-3 and TRBJ2-7, with 7 bases matching TRBD2. The germline V gene has CDR1 SGHTA and CDR2 FQGTGA. CDR3 length: 19 amino acids. V was pared by 5 bases and J by 0 bases, with 19 bases of the junction left unmatched.

This rearrangement joins TRBV2 to TRBJ2-7; 7 bases are shared with TRBD2. The CDR3 runs 15 residues. Germline loops: CDR1 SNHLY, CDR2 FYNNEI. With 7 bases clipped from V and 0 bases from J, the junction kept 9 bases outside the gene matches. The CDR3 loop is CASIASGTNSYEQYF. The CDR3 nucleotides read TGTGCCAGCATAGCTTCCGGGACTAACTCCTACGAGCAGTACTTC.

The chain is built from TRBV5-1 and TRBJ2-2; 11 nucleotides match TRBD2. Germline V gene data show CDR1 as SGHRS and CDR2 as YFSETQ. J gave up 2 bases and V 6 bases, and 6 bases lay outside the gene matches. The CDR3 has 16 residues. The CDR3 region has the DNA TGCGCCAGCACCTGGGGACTAGCGGACAACACCGGGGAGCTGTTTTTT. Its protein product is CASTWGLADNTGELFF.